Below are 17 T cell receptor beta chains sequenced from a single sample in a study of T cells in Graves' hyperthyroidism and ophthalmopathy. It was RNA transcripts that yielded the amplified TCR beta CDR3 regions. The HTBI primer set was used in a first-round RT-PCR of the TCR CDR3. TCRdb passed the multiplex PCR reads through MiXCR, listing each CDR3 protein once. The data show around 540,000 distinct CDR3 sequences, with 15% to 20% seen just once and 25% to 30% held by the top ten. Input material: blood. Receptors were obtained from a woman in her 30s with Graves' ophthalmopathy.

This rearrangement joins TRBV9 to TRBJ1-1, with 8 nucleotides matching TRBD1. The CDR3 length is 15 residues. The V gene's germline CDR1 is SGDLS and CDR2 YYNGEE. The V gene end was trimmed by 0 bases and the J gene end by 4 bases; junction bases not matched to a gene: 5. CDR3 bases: TGTGCCAGCAGCGTAGGACAGGGGAGCGGCACTGAAGCTTTCTTT. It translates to CASSVGQGSGTEAFF.

This chain's CDR3 is CASSQEAGGLGTDTQYF. CDR3 DNA: TGCGCCAGCAGCCAAGAGGCGGGAGGGCTGGGCACAGATACGCAGTATTTT. The chain uses TRBV4-3 and TRBJ2-3, with 9 bases aligning to TRBD2. V was clipped by 0 bases and J by 1 base; unmatched bases: 5. CDR3 length: 17 residues. Per the germline V gene, CDR1 is LGHNA and CDR2 is YSLEER.

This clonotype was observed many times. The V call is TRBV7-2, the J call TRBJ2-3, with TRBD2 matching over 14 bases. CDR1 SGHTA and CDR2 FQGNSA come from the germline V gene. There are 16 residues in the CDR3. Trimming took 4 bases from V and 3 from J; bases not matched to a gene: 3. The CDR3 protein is CASSSGLAGETDTQYF. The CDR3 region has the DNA TGTGCCAGCAGCTCGGGACTAGCGGGAGAAACAGATACGCAGTATTTT.

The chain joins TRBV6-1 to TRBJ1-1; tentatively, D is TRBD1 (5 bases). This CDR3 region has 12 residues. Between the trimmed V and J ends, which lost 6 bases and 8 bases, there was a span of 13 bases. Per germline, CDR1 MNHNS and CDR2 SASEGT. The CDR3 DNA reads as TGTGCCAGCAGCCCCACAGGATCAGAAGCTTTCTTT. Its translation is CASSPTGSEAFF.

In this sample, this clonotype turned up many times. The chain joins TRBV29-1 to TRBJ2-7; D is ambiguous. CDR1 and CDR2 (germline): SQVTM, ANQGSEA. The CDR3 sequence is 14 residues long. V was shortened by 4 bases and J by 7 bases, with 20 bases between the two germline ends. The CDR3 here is CSVGRAASSEEQYF. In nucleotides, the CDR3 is TGCAGCGTTGGCCGGGCCGCGAGTTCGGAGGAGCAGTACTTC.

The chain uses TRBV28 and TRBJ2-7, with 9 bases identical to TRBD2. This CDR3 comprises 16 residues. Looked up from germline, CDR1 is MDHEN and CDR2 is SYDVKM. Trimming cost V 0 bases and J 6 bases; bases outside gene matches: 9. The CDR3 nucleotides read TGTGCCAGCAGTTTATGGGGGCGGGAGGGCCCAGGCGAGCAGTACTTC. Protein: CASSLWGREGPGEQYF.

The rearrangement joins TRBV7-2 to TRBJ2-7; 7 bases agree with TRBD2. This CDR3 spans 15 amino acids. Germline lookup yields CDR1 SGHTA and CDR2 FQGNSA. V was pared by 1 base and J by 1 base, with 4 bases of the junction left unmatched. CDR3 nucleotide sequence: TGTGCCAGCAGCTTAGGCGGGAGATTGTCCTACGAGCAGTACTTC. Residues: CASSLGGRLSYEQYF.

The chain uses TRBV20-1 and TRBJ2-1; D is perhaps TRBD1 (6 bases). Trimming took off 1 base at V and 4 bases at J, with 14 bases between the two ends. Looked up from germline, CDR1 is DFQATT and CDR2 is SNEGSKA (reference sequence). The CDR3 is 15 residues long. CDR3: CSARVLTQGYNEQFF. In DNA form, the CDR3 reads TGCAGTGCTAGAGTACTAACCCAGGGGTACAATGAGCAGTTCTTC.

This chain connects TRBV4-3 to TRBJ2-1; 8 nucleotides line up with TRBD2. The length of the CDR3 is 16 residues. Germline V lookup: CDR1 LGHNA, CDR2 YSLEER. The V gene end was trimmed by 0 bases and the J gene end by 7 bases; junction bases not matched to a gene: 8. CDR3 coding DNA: TGCGCCAGCAGCCAAGAAAGATGGACTAGCCAAAATGAGCAGTTCTTC. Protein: CASSQERWTSQNEQFF.

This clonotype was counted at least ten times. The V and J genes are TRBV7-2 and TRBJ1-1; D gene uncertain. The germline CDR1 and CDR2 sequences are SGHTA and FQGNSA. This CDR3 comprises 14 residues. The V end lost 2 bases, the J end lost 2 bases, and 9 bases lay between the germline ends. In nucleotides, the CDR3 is TGTGCCAGCAGCTTAAGGGATGCCAACACTGAAGCTTTCTTT. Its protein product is CASSLRDANTEAFF.

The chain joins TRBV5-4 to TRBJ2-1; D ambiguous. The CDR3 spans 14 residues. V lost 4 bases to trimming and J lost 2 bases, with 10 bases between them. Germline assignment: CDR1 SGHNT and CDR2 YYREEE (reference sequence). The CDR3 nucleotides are TGTGCCAGCAGCCCACGGGTGGCCTACAATGAGCAGTTCTTC. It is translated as CASSPRVAYNEQFF.

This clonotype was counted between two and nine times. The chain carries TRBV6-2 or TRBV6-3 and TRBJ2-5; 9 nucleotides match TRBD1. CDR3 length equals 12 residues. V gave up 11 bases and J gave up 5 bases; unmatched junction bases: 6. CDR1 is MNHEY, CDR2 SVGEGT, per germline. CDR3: CASRDRVETQYF. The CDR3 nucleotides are TGTGCCTCTCGGGACAGGGTGGAGACCCAGTACTTC.

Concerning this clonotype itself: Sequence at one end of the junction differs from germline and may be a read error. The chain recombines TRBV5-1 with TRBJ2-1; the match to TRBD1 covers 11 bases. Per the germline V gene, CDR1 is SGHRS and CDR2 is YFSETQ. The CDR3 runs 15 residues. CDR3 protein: CASSPWTGGGNEQFF. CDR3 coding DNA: TGTGCCAGCAGCCCATGGACAGGGGGCGGGAATGAGCAGTTCTTC. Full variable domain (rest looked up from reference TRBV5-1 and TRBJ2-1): KAGVTQTPRYLIKTRGQQVTLSCSPISGHRSVSWYQQTPGQGLQFLFEYFSETQRNKGNFPGRFSGRQFSNSRSEMNVSTLELGDSALYLCASSPWTGGGNEQFFGPGTRLTVL.

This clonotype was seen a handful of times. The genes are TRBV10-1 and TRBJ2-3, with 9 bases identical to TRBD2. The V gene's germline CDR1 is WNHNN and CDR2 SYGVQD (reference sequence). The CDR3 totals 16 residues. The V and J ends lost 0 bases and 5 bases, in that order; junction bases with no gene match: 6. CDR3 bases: TGCGCCAGCAGTGAGTCGACTAGCGGTGGGGGAGATACGCAGTATTTT. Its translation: CASSESTSGGGDTQYF.

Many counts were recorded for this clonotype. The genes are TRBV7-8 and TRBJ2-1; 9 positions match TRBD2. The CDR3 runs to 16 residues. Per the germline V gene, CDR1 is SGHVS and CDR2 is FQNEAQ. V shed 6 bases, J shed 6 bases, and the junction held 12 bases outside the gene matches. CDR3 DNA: TGTGCCAGCAGTCCCCTGGCGGGAGGGCCCTCCAATGAGCAGTTCTTC. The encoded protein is CASSPLAGGPSNEQFF. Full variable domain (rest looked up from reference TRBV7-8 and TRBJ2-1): GAGVSQSPRYKVAKRGQDVALRCDPISGHVSLFWYQQALGQGPEFLTYFQNEAQLDKSGLPSDRFFAERPEGSVSTLKIQRTQQEDSAVYLCASSPLAGGPSNEQFFGPGTRLTVL.

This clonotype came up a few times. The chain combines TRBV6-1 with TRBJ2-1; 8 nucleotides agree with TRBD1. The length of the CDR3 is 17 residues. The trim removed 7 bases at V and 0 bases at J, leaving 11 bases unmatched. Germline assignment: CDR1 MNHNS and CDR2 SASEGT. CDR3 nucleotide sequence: TGTGCCAGCAACCTACCTACAGGGGGGCTCTCCTACAATGAGCAGTTCTTC. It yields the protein CASNLPTGGLSYNEQFF.

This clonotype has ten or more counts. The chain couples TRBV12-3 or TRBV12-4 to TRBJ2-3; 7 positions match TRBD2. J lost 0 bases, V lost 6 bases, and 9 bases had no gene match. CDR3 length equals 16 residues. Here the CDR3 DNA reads TGTGCCAGCAGATCGGGACTAAGATATAGCACAGATACGCAGTATTTT. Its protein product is CASRSGLRYSTDTQYF.